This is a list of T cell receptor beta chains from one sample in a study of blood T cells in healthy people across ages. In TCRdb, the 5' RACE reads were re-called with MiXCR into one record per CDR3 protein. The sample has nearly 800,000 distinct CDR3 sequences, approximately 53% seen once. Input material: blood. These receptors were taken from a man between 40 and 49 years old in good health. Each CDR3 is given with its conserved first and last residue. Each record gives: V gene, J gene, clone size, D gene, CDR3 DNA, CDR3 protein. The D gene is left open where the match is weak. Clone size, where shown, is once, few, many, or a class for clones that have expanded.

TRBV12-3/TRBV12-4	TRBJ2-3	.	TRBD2	TGTGCCAGCAGTTTCGGGGGGACTCAGGCAGATACGCAGTATTTT	CASSFGGTQADTQYF
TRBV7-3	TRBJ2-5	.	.	TGTGCCAGCAGCGTCGGTTCGGCGGAGACCCAGTACTTC	CASSVGSAETQYF
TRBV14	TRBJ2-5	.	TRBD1	TGTGCCAGCAGCGTGACAGGGGGTTTGGGGACCCAGTACTTC	CASSVTGGLGTQYF
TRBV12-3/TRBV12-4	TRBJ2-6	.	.	TGTGTCAGTCGCAGAATAAGGTCTGGGGCCAACGTCCTGACTTTC	CVSRRIRSGANVLTF
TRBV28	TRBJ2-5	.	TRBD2	TGTGCCAGCAGTTTGCTCAGAGGAGCGGGGGGGCCGTTAAAAAAAGAGACCCAGTACTTC	CASSLLRGAGGPLKKETQYF
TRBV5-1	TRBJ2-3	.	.	TGCGCCAGCAGCTCCGGGGACCAAAAATCCACAGGTACGCAGTATTTT	CASSSGDQKSTGTQYF
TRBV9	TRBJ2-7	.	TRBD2	TGTGCCAGCAGCGTAGGGGAGGGCCTCTACGAGCAGTACTTC	CASSVGEGLYEQYF
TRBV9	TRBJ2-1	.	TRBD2	TGTGCCAGCAGCCCCCGCCTTCGGGCTAGCGGAATATACAATGAGCAGTTCTTC	CASSPRLRASGIYNEQFF
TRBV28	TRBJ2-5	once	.	TGTGCCAGCAGGAACCCTACAGGGCGGGCAGAGACCCAGTACTTC	CASRNPTGRAETQYF
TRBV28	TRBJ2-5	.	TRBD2	TGTGCCAGCAGCCCGACTAGCTGGGAGACCCAGTACTTC	CASSPTSWETQYF
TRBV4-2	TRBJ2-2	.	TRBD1	TGTGCCAGCAGCGAAACCCCTTTTACAGGGGTAGCGAACACCGGGGAGCTGTTTTTT	CASSETPFTGVANTGELFF